These T cell receptor beta chains were read from a single sample in a study of T cell responses to AZD1222 COVID-19 vaccine. Sequencing used immunoSEQ multiplex PCR; TCRdb keeps in-frame clones, though not all of them. The sample holds roughly 110,000 clones, 90% seen once. Here the sequenced sample was peripheral blood, taken 28 days after the second AZD1222 dose. The receptor set was obtained from an adult who received the AZD1222 COVID-19 vaccine. Each CDR3 is given with its conserved first and last residue. The size field is filled for only some rows; it gives once, few, many or a size class.

j_call	clone_size	v_call	cdr3_aa
TRBJ2-5	NA	TRBV9	CASSAGTGWQETQYF
TRBJ2-6	once	TRBV27	CASSLAGANVLTF
TRBJ2-7	NA	TRBV14	CASRPHHSIYEQYF
TRBJ2-3	NA	TRBV7-2	CASSLDPGADTQYF
TRBJ2-7	NA	TRBV10-1	CASSGTNEQYF
TRBJ2-1	NA	TRBV7-2	CASSGSSGGWNEQFF
TRBJ2-5	NA	TRBV14	CASSQKGGPWQETQYF
TRBJ1-6	once	TRBV7-2	CASSGQGYSPLHF
TRBJ2-1	few	TRBV14	CASKDQGVVGEQFF
TRBJ1-4	NA	TRBV12-5	CASGFLPGPSHEKLFF